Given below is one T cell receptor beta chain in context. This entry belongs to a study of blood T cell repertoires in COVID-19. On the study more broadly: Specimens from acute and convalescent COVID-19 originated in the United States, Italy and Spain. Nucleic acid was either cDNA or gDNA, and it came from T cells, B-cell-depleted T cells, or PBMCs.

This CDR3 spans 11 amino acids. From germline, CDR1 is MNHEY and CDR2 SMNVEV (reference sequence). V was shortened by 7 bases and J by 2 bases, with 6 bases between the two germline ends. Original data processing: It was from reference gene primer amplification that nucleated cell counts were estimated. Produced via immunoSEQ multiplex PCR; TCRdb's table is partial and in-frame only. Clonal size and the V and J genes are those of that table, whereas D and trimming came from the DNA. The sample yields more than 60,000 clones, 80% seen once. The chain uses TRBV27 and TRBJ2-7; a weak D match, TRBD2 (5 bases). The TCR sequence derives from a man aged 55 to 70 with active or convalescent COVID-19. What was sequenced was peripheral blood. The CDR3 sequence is CASKRAYEQYF. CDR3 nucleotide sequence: TGTGCCAGCAAGAGGGCCTACGAGCAGTACTTC.